This TCR beta chain is drawn from a study of T cell responses to AZD1222 COVID-19 vaccine. CDR3 length: 15 amino acids. CDR1 KGHDR and CDR2 SFDVKD come from the germline V gene. Germline trimming cut 3 bases from V and 6 bases from J; bases unmatched to any gene: 5. This clone is a singleton in its sample. Sequencing was performed with immunoSEQ multiplex PCR; in TCRdb, only in-frame clones are kept and a portion is missing. The top ten hold just over 4% of the sample, which has 95,000 to 150,000 clones, 90% seen once. The source material was peripheral blood, sampled 28 days after the second dose of the MenACWY control vaccine. The clonotype comes from an adult who received the MenACWY meningococcal vaccine as a control. The chain links TRBV24-1 to TRBJ2-1, with 9 bases fitting TRBD1. The chain's CDR3 is CATSDVGQGLNEQFF. Written as DNA, the CDR3 is TGTGCCACCAGTGATGTAGGACAGGGGCTCAATGAGCAGTTCTTC.